The 9 T cell receptor beta chains below all came from one sample that was sequenced in a study of STAT5B mutations in CD4+ large granular lymphocyte leukemia. Using immunoSEQ multiplex PCR, the repertoire was profiled, and TCRdb retains in-frame clones only, with some absent. Counted here are around 50,000 clones, about 80% occurring once; the ten biggest clones make up 0.35%. Sequences were obtained from CD4+ T cells from blood buffy coats. These receptors were collected from a human donor in good health.

This sequence joins TRBV9 and TRBJ2-1; 16 bases agree with TRBD2. Losses at the gene ends were 5 bases for V and 4 bases for J; bases not matched to a gene: 6. This CDR3 is 17 amino acids long. Germline V gives CDR1 SGDLS, CDR2 YYNGEE. The CDR3 DNA is TGTGCCAGCAGTTTAGAGGGACTAGCGGGAGGGTACAATGAGCAGTTCTTC. The encoded protein is CASSLEGLAGGYNEQFF.

This clone has a handful of counts. The chain is built from TRBV7-9 and TRBJ1-5; D might be TRBD1 (5 bases). The CDR3 covers 15 residues. In germline, CDR1 is SEHNR, CDR2 FQNEAQ (reference sequence). V shed 5 bases and J shed 2 bases, with 13 bases lying between them. CDR3 nucleotides: TGTGCCAGCAGCCCTCAGGGTAATGGCAATCAGCCCCAGCATTTT. Protein: CASSPQGNGNQPQHF.

This clone was picked up one time. V gene TRBV6-1 combines with J gene TRBJ2-7; TRBD2 matches at 8 bases. Germline CDR1 MNHNS, CDR2 SASEGT. The CDR3 runs 14 residues. Trimming cost V 4 bases and J 2 bases; bases outside gene matches: 4. CDR3 in DNA: TGTGCCAGCAGTGGACTAGCGAACCCCTACGAGCAGTACTTC. It is translated as CASSGLANPYEQYF.

The chain couples TRBV11-2 to TRBJ1-3; 8 bases are a match to TRBD1. CDR1 is SGHAT and CDR2 is FQNNGV in the germline V gene. The CDR3 runs to 14 residues. Trimming at V came to 6 bases and at J to 3 bases, leaving 4 bases not matched to a gene. This CDR3 reads CASRSGTGGNTIYF. The CDR3 nucleotides are TGTGCCAGCAGGTCCGGGACAGGTGGAAACACCATATATTTT. The full variable domain, with the rest looked up from reference TRBV11-2 and TRBJ1-3, is EAGVAQSPRYKIIEKRQSVAFWCNPISGHATLYWYQQILGQGPKLLIQFQNNGVVDDSQLPKDRFSAERLKGVDSTLKIQPAKLEDSAVYLCASRSGTGGNTIYFGEGSWLTVV.

In this sample, this clone turned up once. The chain recombines TRBV7-2 with TRBJ2-5; D is unclear. Trimming pared 1 base from V and 3 bases from J, leaving 12 bases between. Germline CDR1 is SGHTA and CDR2 is FQGNSA. The CDR3 runs to 15 residues. The CDR3 DNA reads TGTGCCAGCAGCTTAGGTCGAAACAGCAAAGAGACCCAGTACTTC. Its translation is CASSLGRNSKETQYF.

The chain couples TRBV5-1 to TRBJ2-3; D is ambiguous. Germline CDR1 is SGHRS and CDR2 is YFSETQ. This CDR3 contains 16 residues. Deletions cut 0 bases from V and 1 base from J, with 12 bases between. The CDR3 nucleotides read TGCGCCAGCAGCTTGGTAGGGAATGGAGGCACAGATACGCAGTATTTT. Protein sequence: CASSLVGNGGTDTQYF.

The chain carries TRBV19 and TRBJ2-5; TRBD2 matches 8 bases. CDR1 is LNHDA and CDR2 is SQIVND in the germline V gene (reference sequence). Germline trimming cut 1 base from V and 5 bases from J; bases unmatched to any gene: 6. The CDR3 runs to 15 residues. The CDR3 sequence is CASSIAGGVAETQYF. CDR3 in DNA: TGTGCCAGTAGTATAGCGGGAGGGGTGGCGGAGACCCAGTACTTC.

The V call is TRBV5-1, the J call TRBJ2-7; 7 bases match TRBD2. The CDR3 totals 13 residues. V was clipped by 4 bases and J by 2 bases; unmatched bases: 3. Germline CDR1 reads SGHRS; CDR2 reads YFSETQ. The CDR3 coding sequence is TGCGCCAGCAGCATGGGGACTACCTACGAGCAGTACTTC. Translating gives CASSMGTTYEQYF.

The genes are TRBV7-2 and TRBJ1-2; 8 positions match TRBD1. Germline CDR1 SGHTA, CDR2 FQGNSA. The junction had 10 bases not matched to a gene; V was cut back by 3 bases and J by 10 bases. The CDR3 is 14 amino acids. The CDR3 bases are TGTGCCAGCAGCTTTCCCGACAGGGGTCGAGTCTACACCTTC. Its protein is CASSFPDRGRVYTF.